This T cell receptor beta chain was recovered during a study of blood T cell repertoires in COVID-19. Some clones are missing from TCRdb's copy, which holds only in-frame ones; the method was immunoSEQ multiplex PCR. This table has 200,000 to 250,000 clones, about 85% appearing once. Germline V lookup: CDR1 SQVTM, CDR2 ANQGSEA. V was shortened by 0 bases and J by 0 bases, with 9 bases between the two germline ends. The CDR3 spans 14 residues. Participants came from fewer than 25 US areas, aged roughly 18 to 95 years. Clinical history reported by participants formed the basis on which cohorts were assigned. Two consecutive negative NP/OP PCR tests, clearance, or resolved symptoms defined Cohort 3 recovery. In its sample, this clone was seen a few times.

V gene TRBV29-1 combines with J gene TRBJ2-7, with a tentative D call TRBD2 (5 bases). The origin of this receptor is a man aged 25-45 years who had recovered from COVID-19. Sequencing was done on a sample of PBMCs or T cells enriched from blood (not recorded which). CDR3 sequence (DNA): TGCAGCGTTGAAGAGAGAGGGAGCTCCTACGAGCAGTACTTC. Protein sequence: CSVEERGSSYEQYF.